The 6 T cell receptor beta chains below were found in one sample sequenced in a study of T cells after yellow fever vaccination. MiXCR was run by TCRdb on the 5' RACE reads, yielding one entry per CDR3 protein. The sample consists of 400,000 or so distinct CDR3 sequences, around 20% of them appearing once. Here the sequenced sample was PBMCs, taken before the yellow fever booster vaccination. All receptors come from a man aged 18 to 30 who received the YFV17D yellow fever vaccine.

The J gene is TRBJ1-6, the V gene TRBV4-1; tentative D call: TRBD1 (6 bases). Looked up from germline, CDR1 is MGHRA and CDR2 is YSYEKL. Deletions cut 1 base from V and 9 bases from J, with 13 bases between. The CDR3 runs to 15 residues. The chain's CDR3 is CASSQVVGQSSPLHF. The CDR3 DNA reads TGCGCCAGCAGCCAAGTTGTCGGACAGTCTTCACCCCTCCACTTT.

The sample holds a few counts of this clonotype. This chain joins TRBV6-1 and TRBJ2-7, with D perhaps TRBD1 (6 bases). V dropped 3 bases and J dropped 3 bases, with 12 bases sitting between them. The CDR3 loop spans 14 amino acids. Germline V gives CDR1 MNHNS, CDR2 SASEGT. CDR3 in DNA: TGTGCCAGCAGTGAGGCGGACAGTTACTACGAGCAGTACGTC. Encoded protein: CASSEADSYYEQYV.

This CDR3 reads CASRPTSGITDTQYF. In DNA form, the CDR3 reads TGTGCCAGCAGACCGACTAGCGGGATCACAGATACGCAGTATTTT. V is TRBV7-2 and J is TRBJ2-3, with 11 bases aligning to TRBD2. Losses at the gene ends were 6 bases for V and 2 bases for J; bases not matched to a gene: 4. Germline CDR1 is SGHTA and CDR2 is FQGNSA. The CDR3 totals 15 residues.

V and J are TRBV12-3 or TRBV12-4 and TRBJ2-3; 12 positions agree with TRBD2. The CDR3 has 15 residues. The V gene end was trimmed by 6 bases and the J gene end by 4 bases; junction bases not matched to a gene: 5. This chain's CDR3 is CASSRTSGGSDTQYF. CDR3 DNA: TGTGCCAGCAGCCGTACTAGCGGGGGGTCAGATACGCAGTATTTT.

This clonotype was counted between two and nine times. This chain links TRBV20-1 with TRBJ2-3; 9 bases are a match to TRBD2. CDR3 length equals 13 residues. Germline CDR1 reads DFQATT; CDR2 reads SNEGSKA (reference sequence). CDR3 in DNA: TGCAGCGCTGGGCGGGGGGGTCAATATACGCAGTATTTT. This translates into CSAGRGGQYTQYF.

This clonotype turned up a few times. The chain uses TRBV4-3 and TRBJ2-7, with D possibly being TRBD1 (6 bases). The CDR3 is made up of 15 amino acids. Germline CDR1 is LGHNA and CDR2 is YSLEER. V gave up 1 base and J gave up 3 bases, with 13 bases separating them. The CDR3 region has the DNA TGCGCCAGCAGCCAAGTTTACAGGGAAAACTACGAGCAGTACTTC. Amino acid sequence: CASSQVYRENYEQYF.